What follows are 21 T cell receptor beta chains derived from one specimen sequenced in a study of CD8 T cells in ankylosing spondylitis. Notes on the study in general: Typical of ankylosing spondylitis blood, it appeared, was a TCR beta motif of eight highly homologous variants.

TCRdb called the 5' RACE reads again in MiXCR, with one record for every CDR3 protein. This repertoire shows 350,000 to 550,000 distinct CDR3 sequences, 25% to 30% found once; its top ten account for 0.89%. Their antigens are not known. The source material was blood, either unsorted or a sorted T cell fraction (not recorded which). The receptor set was obtained from a male donor with ankylosing spondylitis.

This clonotype was seen a handful of times. V and J are TRBV12-3 or TRBV12-4 and TRBJ1-3; 7 nucleotides align to TRBD1. The junction had 6 bases not matched to a gene; V was cut back by 6 bases and J by 1 base. CDR3 length: 15 amino acids. In nucleotides, the CDR3 is TGTGCCAGCAGACAGAGGGGGCTTTCTGGAAACACCATATATTTT. Translation: CASRQRGLSGNTIYF.

The chain recombines TRBV3-1 with TRBJ2-3, with D maybe TRBD2 (6 bases). Germline V gene sequence: CDR1 LGHDT, CDR2 YNNKEL (reference sequence). The CDR3 contains 14 residues. V lost 3 bases and J 2 bases, leaving 9 bases between the germline ends. CDR3 bases: TGTGCCAGCAGCCACGGGGGTTTCACAGATACGCAGTATTTT. As protein: CASSHGGFTDTQYF.

This chain joins TRBV12-3 or TRBV12-4 and TRBJ1-1; TRBD1 aligns across 8 bases. V lost 5 bases and J lost 1; bases outside the gene matches: 6. The CDR3 is made up of 15 amino acids. CDR3 DNA: TGTGCCAGCAGTCTCCGACAGGGGCCGAACACTGAAGCTTTCTTT. Amino acid sequence: CASSLRQGPNTEAFF.

The chain combines TRBV5-1 with TRBJ2-1; 15 nucleotides align to TRBD2. Germline CDR1 SGHRS, CDR2 YFSETQ. The junction had 4 bases not matched to a gene; V was cut back by 4 bases and J by 8 bases. The CDR3 has 15 amino acids. CDR3 amino acids: CASSRGLAGGDEQFF. The CDR3 DNA is TGCGCCAGCAGCCGGGGACTAGCGGGAGGCGATGAGCAGTTCTTC.

The rearrangement joins TRBV24-1 to TRBJ2-4, with 7 bases aligning to TRBD1. This CDR3 comprises 14 residues. Germline-derived CDR1 and CDR2 are KGHDR and SFDVKD. Trimming took 2 bases from V and 6 from J; bases not matched to a gene: 3. The CDR3 spells CATSDSTGTNIQYF. The CDR3 bases are TGTGCCACCAGTGATTCGACAGGGACAAACATTCAGTACTTC.

The chain links TRBV7-2 to TRBJ2-1, with 10 nucleotides matching TRBD2. Germline V gene data show CDR1 as SGHTA and CDR2 as FQGNSA. V was clipped by 4 bases and J by 0 bases; unmatched bases: 6. The length of the CDR3 is 17 residues. CDR3 protein: CASSSQREGLSYNEQFF. CDR3 DNA: TGTGCCAGCAGCTCCCAGCGGGAGGGCCTCTCCTACAATGAGCAGTTCTTC.

This clonotype was seen a few times. The J gene is TRBJ2-7, the V gene TRBV7-9; TRBD2 aligns across 8 bases. This CDR3 is built from 16 residues. Germline values: CDR1 SEHNR, CDR2 FQNEAQ (reference sequence). The V gene end was trimmed by 0 bases and the J gene end by 5 bases; junction bases not matched to a gene: 9. Here the CDR3 reads CASSLAQPSGRDEQYF. The CDR3 DNA reads TGTGCCAGCAGCTTAGCCCAACCGAGCGGGAGAGACGAGCAGTACTTC. The full variable domain, completed using reference TRBV7-9 and TRBJ2-7, is DTGVSQNPRHKITKRGQNVTFRCDPISEHNRLYWYRQTLGQGPEFLTYFQNEAQLEKSRLLSDRFSAERPKGSFSTLEIQRTEQGDSAMYLCASSLAQPSGRDEQYFGPGTRLTVT.

The rearrangement joins TRBV11-2 to TRBJ2-1, with 10 positions matching TRBD2. V gave up 5 bases and J gave up 5 bases; unmatched junction bases: 3. CDR1 and CDR2 from the germline V gene are SGHAT and FQNNGV. The CDR3 runs to 14 residues. The DNA of the CDR3 is TGTGCCAGCAGCACTAGCGGGATCGACAATGAGCAGTTCTTC. Protein sequence: CASSTSGIDNEQFF.

The V call is TRBV5-1, the J call TRBJ2-7, with a possible D match to TRBD2 (6 bases). Trimming shortened V by 2 bases and J by 10 bases, and 19 bases separated the two germline ends. Germline values: CDR1 SGHRS, CDR2 YFSETQ. This CDR3 region has 14 residues. In DNA, the CDR3 is TGCGCCAGCAGCTTAGACCGATCTAGCGAACAACAGTACTTC. Its protein is CASSLDRSSEQQYF. Looking up the rest from reference TRBV5-1 and TRBJ2-7 gives the full variable domain: KAGVTQTPRYLIKTRGQQVTLSCSPISGHRSVSWYQQTPGQGLQFLFEYFSETQRNKGNFPGRFSGRQFSNSRSEMNVSTLELGDSALYLCASSLDRSSEQQYFGPGTRLTVT.

A few counts support this clonotype. J is TRBJ2-5 and V is TRBV7-2; 8 bases are shared with TRBD2. CDR1 and CDR2 from the germline V gene are SGHTA and FQGNSA. The CDR3 sequence is 16 residues long. V shed 3 bases and J 2 bases; nucleotides not matched to a gene: 8. The CDR3 sequence: CASSLQLADVQETQYF. The CDR3 nucleotides are TGTGCCAGCAGCTTGCAACTAGCGGACGTACAAGAGACCCAGTACTTC.

The chain employs TRBV27 and TRBJ1-3; 8 bases match TRBD1. In germline, CDR1 is MNHEY, CDR2 SMNVEV (reference sequence). Unmatched junction bases numbered 7, after V lost 5 bases and J lost 4 bases. This CDR3 is built from 15 residues. In nucleotides, the CDR3 is TGTGCCAGCAGTGCGAGGACAGGGTCCGGAAACACCATATATTTT. Protein: CASSARTGSGNTIYF.

This sequence joins TRBV7-9 and TRBJ2-7, with D unclear. The CDR3 covers 15 residues. V lost 6 bases to trimming and J lost 1 base, with 16 bases between them. The germline CDR1 and CDR2 sequences are SEHNR and FQNEAQ (reference sequence). CDR3 amino acids: CASSLLSGLSYEQYF. The CDR3 bases are TGTGCCAGCAGTCTCTTGTCTGGATTGTCCTACGAGCAGTACTTC.

V usage is TRBV11-2 and J usage is TRBJ2-7, with 8 bases matching TRBD1. After removal of 5 bases from V and 5 bases from J, the junction contained 26 bases not matched to a gene. The V gene's germline CDR1 is SGHAT and CDR2 FQNNGV. The CDR3 is made up of 20 amino acids. CDR3: CASSLVGSGGYLGGKNEQYF. The CDR3 DNA reads TGTGCCAGCAGCCTCGTGGGGTCAGGGGGCTATCTAGGGGGTAAGAACGAGCAGTACTTC.

This clonotype came up a few times. This rearrangement joins TRBV5-1 to TRBJ1-1; possibly TRBD1 for D (6 bases). CDR3 length equals 14 residues. The ends were cut back, 3 bases at V and 5 bases at J, with 14 bases in the middle. Germline V gives CDR1 SGHRS, CDR2 YFSETQ. CDR3 residues: CASSSTGIRTEAFF. CDR3 bases: TGCGCCAGCAGCTCTACAGGGATTAGGACTGAAGCTTTCTTT.

This clonotype was found a few times. This sequence joins TRBV12-3 or TRBV12-4 and TRBJ2-1, with D possibly matching TRBD2 (6 bases). The CDR3 covers 14 residues. V was cut by 6 bases and J by 9 bases, with 18 bases left in between. The CDR3 nucleotides are TGTGCCAGCAGATTGATGGGTCGGCGGGGTGAGCAGTTCTTC. Its translation: CASRLMGRRGEQFF.

The V and J genes are TRBV5-1 and TRBJ2-3; D is undetermined. V was pared by 0 bases and J by 2 bases, with 7 bases between. CDR1 and CDR2 from the germline V gene are SGHRS and YFSETQ. This CDR3 contains 14 residues. Here the CDR3 DNA reads TGCGCCAGCAGCTTGGTTCAGTCCACAGATACGCAGTATTTT. This gives the protein CASSLVQSTDTQYF.

The chain combines TRBV5-4 with TRBJ1-2; 10 positions match TRBD1. After removal of 0 bases from V and 4 bases from J, the junction contained 12 bases not matched to a gene. This CDR3 spans 18 amino acids. The germline gives CDR1 SGHNT, CDR2 YYREEE (reference sequence). CDR3 in DNA: TGTGCCAGCAGCTTGGCCAAGTTTGGACAGGGGGGCGGCTATGGCTACACCTTC. As protein: CASSLAKFGQGGGYGYTF.

This clonotype has just a few counts. The chain joins TRBV5-1 to TRBJ1-5, with 7 bases that match TRBD1. V shed 3 bases, J shed 4 bases, and the junction held 7 bases outside the gene matches. Germline CDR1 and CDR2: SGHRS and YFSETQ. CDR3 length: 15 amino acids. In DNA, the CDR3 is TGCGCCAGCAGCTCAACAGGGGAGTGGAATCAGCCCCAGCATTTT. Amino acid sequence: CASSSTGEWNQPQHF.

The V and J genes are TRBV3-1 and TRBJ2-4; 7 positions agree with TRBD1. Trimming cost V 4 bases and J 9 bases; bases outside gene matches: 9. The CDR3 totals 14 residues. CDR1 and CDR2 from the germline V gene are LGHDT and YNNKEL (reference sequence). The CDR3 spells CASSPRDRPSIQYF. The CDR3 DNA sequence: TGTGCCAGCAGCCCCCGGGACAGACCAAGCATTCAGTACTTC.

J is TRBJ2-3 and V is TRBV6-4, with 10 bases identical to TRBD2. Germline V gene sequence: CDR1 MRHNA, CDR2 SNTAGT. This CDR3 has 15 residues. The trim removed 7 bases at V and 6 bases at J, leaving 10 bases unmatched. CDR3 DNA sequence: TGTGCCAGCAACCCGGTAGCGGGAGGAGGGGATACGCAGTATTTT. Encoded protein: CASNPVAGGGDTQYF.

The CDR3 sequence is CSVGMSSVYNEQFF. The CDR3 nucleotides read TGCAGCGTTGGAATGTCTAGCGTTTACAATGAGCAGTTCTTC. The chain couples TRBV29-1 to TRBJ2-1, with D possibly matching TRBD2 (6 bases). V shed 4 bases and J shed 4 bases, with 14 bases lying between them. CDR3 length: 14 amino acids. CDR1 is SQVTM and CDR2 is ANQGSEA in the germline V gene.